This entry lists 24 T cell receptor beta chains sequenced from one sample in a study of T-cell reconstitution after alpha-beta-depleted transplantation in children. During its preparation, the TCRbeta library received unique molecular identifiers. MiXCR, run by TCRdb on the PCR reads, gives a single entry per CDR3 protein. Among tens of thousands of distinct CDR3 sequences listed, 4.9% were seen once. Sequenced here: PBMCs, mostly from graft donor cells, sampled 180 days after TCRalphabeta/CD19-depleted stem cell transplant. The receptors originated from a boy younger than two who had a stem cell transplant for acute myeloid leukemia, so the T cells may come from the graft donor.

This clonotype was observed many times. This chain joins TRBV9 and TRBJ1-6; 9 bases line up with TRBD1. V lost 4 bases, J lost 7 bases, and 6 bases stayed unmatched. CDR1 is SGDLS, CDR2 YYNGEE, per germline. The CDR3 extends over 15 amino acids. The CDR3 sequence is CASSSRQGENSPLHF. CDR3 DNA: TGTGCCAGCAGCTCTAGACAGGGGGAAAATTCACCCCTCCACTTT.

The V call is TRBV27, the J call TRBJ2-5; TRBD1 aligns across 8 bases. The CDR3 extends over 14 amino acids. The germline CDR1 and CDR2 sequences are MNHEY and SMNVEV (reference sequence). V was pared by 6 bases and J by 5 bases, with 8 bases of the junction left unmatched. The CDR3 spells CASSPTGGRETQYF. CDR3 DNA: TGTGCCAGCAGCCCCACAGGGGGTCGGGAGACCCAGTACTTC.

At least ten counts were recorded for this clonotype. This chain uses TRBV7-9 with TRBJ2-3; 8 bases are shared with TRBD2. CDR1 is SEHNR and CDR2 is FQNEAQ in the germline V gene (reference sequence). This CDR3 spans 13 amino acids. The junction had 4 bases not matched to a gene; V was cut back by 5 bases and J by 6 bases. The CDR3 nucleotides read TGTGCCAGCAGCACCGGGGGGGTTGATACGCAGTATTTT. As protein: CASSTGGVDTQYF.

There are many counts of this clonotype. This chain connects TRBV28 to TRBJ2-5; D not certain. Germline loops: CDR1 MDHEN, CDR2 SYDVKM. This CDR3 has 12 amino acids. V was shortened by 6 bases and J by 2 bases, with 7 bases between the two germline ends. The CDR3 DNA reads TGTGCCAGCAGGGGTACACAAGAGACCCAGTACTTC. Amino acid sequence: CASRGTQETQYF.

This clonotype was observed at least ten times. The V gene is TRBV12-3 or TRBV12-4, the J gene TRBJ1-1; a possible D gene is TRBD1 (6 bases). The CDR3 consists of 15 residues. The V end lost 3 bases, the J end lost 7 bases, and 18 bases lay between the germline ends. CDR3 bases: TGTGCCAGCAGTTTTGTATCGGGGGGCCGGGGTGAAGCTTTCTTT. This sequence encodes CASSFVSGGRGEAFF.

This clonotype was detected many times. The rearrangement joins TRBV6-1 to TRBJ2-7, with D possibly matching TRBD1 (6 bases). Germline V gene data show CDR1 as MNHNS and CDR2 as SASEGT. V was clipped by 1 base and J by 0 bases, with 10 bases between them. The CDR3 length is 15 residues. CDR3 nucleotide sequence: TGTGCCAGCAGTGAAGGGGTGGACAGCTCCTACGAGCAGTACGTC. It translates to CASSEGVDSSYEQYV.

This clonotype has at least ten counts. V is TRBV2 and J is TRBJ2-7; D is possibly TRBD1 or TRBD2 (6 bases each). V was cut by 5 bases and J by 1 base, with 12 bases left in between. Germline V gene sequence: CDR1 SNHLY, CDR2 FYNNEI. The CDR3 runs 14 residues. The CDR3 here is CASSFRGPSYEQYF. The CDR3 DNA reads as TGTGCCAGCAGTTTCCGGGGGCCATCCTACGAGCAGTACTTC. The entire variable domain, with the rest obtained from reference TRBV2 and TRBJ2-7, is as follows: EPEVTQTPSHQVTQMGQEVILRCVPISNHLYFYWYRQILGQKVEFLVSFYNNEISEKSEIFDDQFSVERPDGSNFTLKIRSTKLEDSAMYFCASSFRGPSYEQYFGPGTRLTVT.

This clonotype showed up many times. The rearrangement uses TRBV6-2 or TRBV6-3 and TRBJ2-3, with D possibly being TRBD1 (5 bases). CDR1 and CDR2 from the germline V gene are MNHEY and SVGEGT. The CDR3 totals 15 residues. V was trimmed by 5 bases and J by 0 bases, leaving 12 bases between them. The CDR3 nucleotides read TGTGCCAGCAGTCAGGGCTATTATAGCACAGATACGCAGTATTTT. Translation gives CASSQGYYSTDTQYF.

This clonotype was counted many times. V gene TRBV12-3 or TRBV12-4 combines with J gene TRBJ2-1; 8 bases are shared with TRBD1. The CDR3 has 14 residues. Trimming at V came to 6 bases and at J to 5 bases, leaving 6 bases not matched to a gene. The CDR3 DNA sequence: TGTGCCAGCAGCTGGACAGGGTTGCACAATGAGCAGTTCTTC. It translates to CASSWTGLHNEQFF.

This clonotype was counted many times. The chain links TRBV29-1 to TRBJ2-1; possible D gene TRBD1, 6 bases. Germline CDR1 reads SQVTM; CDR2 reads ANQGSEA. This CDR3 spans 12 amino acids. With 6 bases removed from V and 6 bases from J, the gap between germline ends came to 12 bases. CDR3 nucleotide sequence: TGCAGCGTCCAACAGGGATCCAATGAGCAGTTCTTC. As protein: CSVQQGSNEQFF.

This clonotype was recorded at least ten times. The rearrangement links TRBV7-9 to TRBJ2-3; D gene ambiguous. The germline CDR1 and CDR2 sequences are SEHNR and FQNEAQ (reference sequence). The CDR3 sequence is 16 residues long. Trimming removed 5 bases at V and 1 base at J, with 16 bases between. The DNA for the CDR3 is TGTGCCAGCAGCCGCGACTTGACCAGACGCACAGATACGCAGTATTTT. As protein: CASSRDLTRRTDTQYF. The whole variable domain, remainder taken from reference TRBV7-9 and TRBJ2-3, is DTGVSQNPRHKITKRGQNVTFRCDPISEHNRLYWYRQTLGQGPEFLTYFQNEAQLEKSRLLSDRFSAERPKGSFSTLEIQRTEQGDSAMYLCASSRDLTRRTDTQYFGPGTRLTVL.

This clonotype was found many times. The chain joins TRBV7-9 to TRBJ1-6; 7 nucleotides agree with TRBD1. Germline V lookup: CDR1 SEHNR, CDR2 FQNEAQ (reference sequence). The CDR3 covers 14 residues. With 5 bases clipped from V and 9 bases from J, the junction kept 7 bases outside the gene matches. CDR3 protein: CASSGARGVSPLHF. The CDR3 DNA follows: TGTGCCAGCAGCGGGGCCAGGGGGGTTTCACCCCTCCACTTT.

This chain links TRBV19 with TRBJ2-1; D gene unclear. From germline, CDR1 is LNHDA and CDR2 SQIVND (reference sequence). This CDR3 is built from 15 residues. Trimming cost V 1 base and J 1 base, with 8 bases left between them. The CDR3 protein is CASSIAYYSYNEQFF. The CDR3 coding sequence is TGTGCCAGTAGTATAGCCTATTATTCCTACAATGAGCAGTTCTTC. Supplemented by reference TRBV19 and TRBJ2-1, the full variable domain reads DGGITQSPKYLFRKEGQNVTLSCEQNLNHDAMYWYRQDPGQGLRLIYYSQIVNDFQKGDIAEGYSVSREKKESFPLTVTSAQKNPTAFYLCASSIAYYSYNEQFFGPGTRLTVL.

This clonotype was observed at least ten times. The rearrangement uses TRBV4-3 and TRBJ2-2, with D possibly being TRBD1 or TRBD2 (5 bases each). CDR1 and CDR2 (germline): LGHNA, YSLEER. This CDR3 region has 18 residues. Deletions cut 0 bases from V and 2 bases from J, with 16 bases between. DNA for the CDR3: TGCGCCAGCAGCCAAGAGTCTCCGGGGCGGTATAACACCGGGGAGCTGTTTTTT. Translation: CASSQESPGRYNTGELFF.

This clonotype was seen ten or more times. The rearrangement joins TRBV7-2 to TRBJ2-4; 8 nucleotides align to TRBD1. In germline, CDR1 is SGHTA, CDR2 FQGNSA. J gave up 2 bases and V 4 bases, and 13 bases lay outside the gene matches. The CDR3 has 18 residues. In DNA form, the CDR3 reads TGTGCCAGCAGCTCGTTTCCCCGGGACAGGACATCCAAAAACATTCAGTACTTC. Translated: CASSSFPRDRTSKNIQYF.

This clonotype was detected many times. This chain uses TRBV12-3 or TRBV12-4 with TRBJ2-2; possibly TRBD2 for D (5 bases). The ends were cut back, 1 base at V and 5 bases at J, with 11 bases in the middle. The CDR3 extends over 15 amino acids. DNA of the CDR3: TGTGCCAGCAGTTTAGGGTGGGGAGATACCGGGGAGCTGTTTTTT. Amino acid sequence: CASSLGWGDTGELFF.

This clonotype was recorded many times. This chain uses TRBV5-6 with TRBJ2-7; 9 bases agree with TRBD2. The trim removed 1 base at V and 0 bases at J, leaving 11 bases unmatched. The CDR3 totals 18 residues. CDR1 and CDR2 from the germline V gene are SGHDT and YYEEEE. The CDR3 loop reads CASSLFRGTGLASYEQYF. Here the CDR3 DNA reads TGTGCCAGCAGCTTGTTTCGGGGGACGGGACTAGCCTCCTACGAGCAGTACTTC. Supplemented by reference TRBV5-6 and TRBJ2-7, the full variable domain reads DAGVTQSPTHLIKTRGQQVTLRCSPKSGHDTVSWYQQALGQGPQFIFQYYEEEERQRGNFPDRFSGHQFPNYSSELNVNALLLGDSALYLCASSLFRGTGLASYEQYFGPGTRLTVT.

This clonotype was seen a handful of times. The chain employs TRBV11-2 and TRBJ2-2, with D possibly matching TRBD1 (6 bases). The CDR3 is 16 residues long. V was trimmed by 4 bases and J by 1 base, leaving 13 bases between them. Germline-derived CDR1 and CDR2 are SGHAT and FQNNGV. CDR3 DNA: TGTGCCAGCAGCTCTTCCGGGACACTGAACACCGGGGAGCTGTTTTTT. Amino acid sequence: CASSSSGTLNTGELFF.

In its sample, this clonotype is medium-sized. The chain recombines TRBV20-1 with TRBJ2-3, with a tentative D call TRBD2 (6 bases). From germline, CDR1 is DFQATT and CDR2 SNEGSKA (reference sequence). The CDR3 length is 17 residues. The V and J ends lost 0 bases and 0 bases respectively, with 16 bases between them. The CDR3 is CSARDVLGLRSTDTQYF. In DNA, the CDR3 is TGCAGTGCTAGAGATGTCCTGGGACTTCGTAGCACAGATACGCAGTATTTT.

This clonotype was counted many times. The chain joins TRBV6-1 to TRBJ1-6; D may be TRBD1 (6 bases). The V and J ends lost 6 bases and 4 bases respectively, with 13 bases between them. CDR1 MNHNS and CDR2 SASEGT come from the germline V gene. This CDR3 region has 15 residues. In DNA form, the CDR3 reads TGTGCCAGCAGCCTACCCACAGGGTATAATTCACCCCTCCACTTT. Its translation is CASSLPTGYNSPLHF.

This clonotype was seen at least ten times. The chain recombines TRBV5-1 with TRBJ2-1, with D unresolved. Trimming took 1 base from V and 11 from J, leaving 7 bases between them. The germline gives CDR1 SGHRS, CDR2 YFSETQ. This CDR3 is 11 amino acids long. CDR3 nucleotides: TGCGCCAGCAGCTTGACTACCCAGCAGTTCTTC. This codes for CASSLTTQQFF. Looking up the rest from reference TRBV5-1 and TRBJ2-1 gives the full variable domain: KAGVTQTPRYLIKTRGQQVTLSCSPISGHRSVSWYQQTPGQGLQFLFEYFSETQRNKGNFPGRFSGRQFSNSRSEMNVSTLELGDSALYLCASSLTTQQFFGPGTRLTVL.

In its sample, this clonotype was seen many times. The rearrangement links TRBV7-2 to TRBJ1-6; no clear D gene. CDR3 length equals 14 residues. Germline CDR1 reads SGHTA; CDR2 reads FQGNSA. V lost 1 base, J lost 7 bases, and 8 bases lay in between. CDR3 residues: CASSLGVLNSPLHF. Written as DNA, the CDR3 is TGTGCCAGCAGCTTAGGTGTACTGAATTCACCCCTCCACTTT.

This clonotype was counted ten times or more. The chain has TRBV29-1 and TRBJ2-1; D might be TRBD2 (6 bases). V gave up 3 bases and J gave up 0 bases, with 12 bases separating them. The CDR3 is made up of 15 amino acids. The germline gives CDR1 SQVTM, CDR2 ANQGSEA. The CDR3 loop is CSVDGGQSSYNEQFF. The CDR3 DNA is TGCAGCGTTGACGGGGGTCAAAGCTCCTACAATGAGCAGTTCTTC.

The chain carries TRBV12-3 or TRBV12-4 and TRBJ2-5, with no clear D. V was cut by 5 bases and J by 1 base, with 8 bases left in between. The CDR3 totals 13 residues. The CDR3 coding sequence is TGTGCCAGCAGTGGACGTAGCCAAGAGACCCAGTACTTC. Translated: CASSGRSQETQYF.